A few counts support the clone carrying this T cell receptor beta chain. The data were obtained in a study of regulatory T cells in long-lasting Graves disease. Libraries of TCR beta came from iRepertoire HTBI primers plus Arm-PCR of CDR3 regions. A single record per CDR3 protein comes from TCRdb applying MiXCR to the multiplex PCR reads. This repertoire shows roughly 420,000 distinct CDR3 sequences, 14% found once; its top ten account for over 15%. Indicated time point: newly diagnosed GD, antithyroid drugs for less than 3 months. Preparation of the TCR library used RNA extracted from PBMCs. The V gene's germline CDR1 is LNHDA and CDR2 SQIVND (reference sequence). After removal of 4 bases from V and 3 bases from J, the junction contained 3 bases not matched to a gene. This CDR3 comprises 13 residues. This sample was shared with a second study, whose subject was T cells in Graves' hyperthyroidism and ophthalmopathy.

Sequenced here: peripheral blood mononuclear cells (PBMCs), sampled at new diagnosis, from a patient treated with antithyroid drugs. The rearrangement uses TRBV19 and TRBJ2-7; 7 bases line up with TRBD1. This clonotype was sampled from a woman between 50 and 59 years old with Graves disease. CDR3 sequence (DNA): TGTGCCAGTAGTACGGGACAGAACTACGAGCAGTACTTC. The encoded protein is CASSTGQNYEQYF.